This entry lists 12 T cell receptor beta chains sequenced from one sample in a study of CD8 T cells in ankylosing spondylitis. Findings of the study overall: Among TCR beta sequences, a motif of under 10 highly homologous variants appeared characteristic of ankylosing spondylitis blood.

In TCRdb, the 5' RACE reads were re-called with MiXCR into one record per CDR3 protein. The table includes fewer than 550,000 distinct CDR3 sequences, about 5% detected once. These receptors are not linked to any known antigen. Sequencing was carried out using blood, either unsorted or a sorted T cell fraction (not recorded which). These receptors were obtained from a male donor with ankylosing spondylitis.

This clonotype has a count of ten or more. The chain recombines TRBV7-2 with TRBJ1-3, with D perhaps TRBD1 (5 bases). The CDR3 is made up of 15 amino acids. Germline CDR1 reads SGHTA; CDR2 reads FQGNSA. Trimming removed 1 base from V and 1 base from J, with 8 bases in between. CDR3 bases: TGTGCCAGCAGCTTAGTGGGGGGTTCTGGAAACACCATATATTTT. Translation: CASSLVGGSGNTIYF.

The V and J genes are TRBV18 and TRBJ1-2; D uncertain. Germline CDR1 and CDR2: KGHSH and LQKENI. The CDR3 spans 15 residues. Trimming cost V 0 bases and J 4 bases, with 12 bases left between them. The CDR3 spells CASSPPGNSGYGYTF. CDR3 in DNA: TGTGCCAGCTCACCACCCGGCAACTCAGGCTATGGCTACACCTTC. The variable domain in full, completed from reference TRBV18 and TRBJ1-2, reads NAGVMQNPRHLVRRRGQEARLRCSPMKGHSHVYWYRQLPEEGLKFMVYLQKENIIDESGMPKERFSAEFPKEGPSILRIQQVVRGDSAAYFCASSPPGNSGYGYTFGSGTRLTVV.

Details on this clonotype: It may be a read error: a sequence one base away is much more abundant. The rearrangement uses TRBV7-2 and TRBJ1-2; a weak D match, TRBD1 (6 bases). Between the trimmed V and J ends, which lost 0 bases and 6 bases, there was a span of 11 bases. Per germline, CDR1 SGHTA and CDR2 FQGNSA. The CDR3 consists of 14 residues. CDR3 sequence: CASSLARGDDGYTF. The CDR3, as DNA: TGTGCCAGCAGCTTAGCCAGGGGAGACGATGGCTACACCTTC. Based on the CDR3 plus reference TRBV7-2 and TRBJ1-2, the full variable domain is GAGVSQSPSNKVTEKGKDVELRCDPISGHTALYWYRQSLGQGLEFLIYFQGNSAPDKSGLPSDRFSAERTGGSVSTLTIQRTQQEDSAVYLCASSLARGDDGYTFGSGTRLTVV.

The chain joins TRBV28 to TRBJ2-7; D possibly uses TRBD1 or TRBD2 (5 bases each). Germline CDR1 MDHEN, CDR2 SYDVKM. V lost 6 bases, J lost 4 bases, and 7 bases lay in between. The CDR3 covers 11 residues. CDR3 sequence: CASRGEYEQYF. For the CDR3, the DNA is TGTGCCAGCAGGGGGGAGTACGAGCAGTACTTC.

A few counts support this clonotype. The chain combines TRBV7-6 with TRBJ2-1; 12 positions agree with TRBD2. The CDR3 is made up of 17 amino acids. Per the germline V gene, CDR1 is SGHVS and CDR2 is FNYEAQ. Trimming removed 4 bases from V and 0 bases from J; junction bases left unmatched: 4. DNA of the CDR3: TGTGCCAGCAGCTCAGCTAGCGGGAGGGCCTCCTACAATGAGCAGTTCTTC. This codes for CASSSASGRASYNEQFF. Drawing the rest from reference TRBV7-6 and TRBJ2-1, the complete variable domain is GAGVSQSPRYKVTKRGQDVALRCDPISGHVSLYWYRQALGQGPEFLTYFNYEAQQDKSGLPNDRFSAERPEGSISTLTIQRTEQRDSAMYRCASSSASGRASYNEQFFGPGTRLTVL.

This clonotype was detected many times. V is TRBV20-1 and J is TRBJ2-3; tentative D call: TRBD2 (7 bases). Trimming cost V 5 bases and J 1 base, with 19 bases left between them. This CDR3 comprises 16 residues. Germline V gene lookup returns CDR1 DFQATT and CDR2 SNEGSKA (reference sequence). CDR3 loop: CSALGGGRAGTDTQYF. CDR3 coding DNA: TGCAGTGCTCTGGGGGGGGGCAGGGCCGGCACAGATACGCAGTATTTT.

This clonotype came up many times. The CDR3 sequence is CAISDPGQGGLQAGYTF. The CDR3, as DNA: TGTGCCATCAGTGACCCGGGACAGGGGGGCCTCCAGGCTGGCTACACCTTC. The gene calls are TRBV10-3 and TRBJ1-2; 11 bases agree with TRBD1. V dropped 3 bases and J dropped 7; count of bases not matched to a gene: 13. There are 17 residues in the CDR3. The V gene's germline CDR1 is ENHRY and CDR2 SYGVKD.

In its sample, this clonotype was seen many times. V gene TRBV10-3 combines with J gene TRBJ2-1; 7 nucleotides align to TRBD2. Germline V lookup: CDR1 ENHRY, CDR2 SYGVKD. The CDR3 is made up of 15 amino acids. J gave up 6 bases and V 4 bases, and 9 bases lay outside the gene matches. CDR3 sequence reads: CAISVVAGVFNEQFF. Here the CDR3 DNA reads TGTGCCATCAGTGTAGTGGCGGGAGTTTTCAATGAGCAGTTCTTC.

This chain uses TRBV11-2 with TRBJ2-3, with D uncertain. Germline CDR1 reads SGHAT; CDR2 reads FQNNGV. Trimming took 5 bases from V and 5 from J, leaving 20 bases between them. The CDR3 extends over 16 amino acids. The CDR3 DNA sequence: TGTGCCAGCAGCGAATATAATGGGGTAGTATTAGATACGCAGTATTTT. Translated, it gives CASSEYNGVVLDTQYF.

This clonotype was picked up a small number of times. This chain links TRBV24-1 with TRBJ2-7; D is ambiguous. Germline-derived CDR1 and CDR2 are KGHDR and SFDVKD. CDR3 length equals 14 residues. V dropped 0 bases and J dropped 2 bases, with 7 bases sitting between them. This CDR3 reads CATSDLYPPYEQYF. The CDR3 region has the DNA TGTGCCACCAGTGATTTGTACCCACCCTACGAGCAGTACTTC.

This clonotype has only a few counts. The junction shows a germline mismatch at one end, possibly a read error. The J gene is TRBJ2-7, the V gene TRBV6-2 or TRBV6-3; perhaps TRBD1 as D (6 bases). The CDR3 loop spans 17 amino acids. The germline V gene encodes CDR1 MNHEY and CDR2 SVGEGT. The CDR3 sequence: CSSSYSRRQGSSYEQYF. The CDR3 DNA reads as TGTTCCAGCAGTTACTCCCGCCGGCAGGGGAGCTCCTACGAGCAGTACTTC.

This clonotype was picked up many times. The rearrangement uses TRBV7-2 and TRBJ2-3; 11 nucleotides align to TRBD2. Germline values: CDR1 SGHTA, CDR2 FQGNSA. Germline trimming cut 3 bases from V and 3 bases from J; bases unmatched to any gene: 5. This CDR3 contains 16 residues. CDR3 sequence reads: CASSFHLAGGTDTQYF. The CDR3 DNA reads as TGTGCCAGCAGCTTTCATCTAGCGGGAGGTACAGATACGCAGTATTTT.